The clone carrying this TCR beta chain was recorded a few times. The antigen is undetermined. PCR amplification relied on 60 Vbeta primers (plus 13 Jbeta primers). The method was immunoSEQ multiplex PCR; TCRdb's version includes in-frame clones alone and lacks a portion of them. The data show roughly 130,000 clones, with approximately 80% seen just once and roughly 4% held by the top ten. The V and J ends lost 4 bases and 10 bases respectively, with 18 bases between them. Germline V gene lookup returns CDR1 SGHDT and CDR2 YYEEEE. CDR3 length: 15 amino acids. This sample stems from a study of cytomegalovirus exposure and HLA in healthy donors. Overall study results and limits: Most TCR beta V segments were productive about 90% or about 30% of the time in an earlier analysis. Follow-up analysis later connected one missense variant in DCLRE1C with trimming of TCR beta V- and J-genes. The likely origin of a cluster of highly shared sequence variants was a sequencing artifact. Most TCR sequences proved rare, with some public TCRs found in many donors.

The source material was PBMCs. The sequence derives from a woman between 40 and 50 years old in good health and CMV-seronegative. V gene TRBV5-6 combines with J gene TRBJ1-6; possible D gene TRBD1, 5 bases. CDR3 region: CASSPGLAPRSPLHF. In nucleotides, the CDR3 is TGTGCCAGCAGCCCAGGGTTAGCCCCGAGGTCACCCCTCCACTTT. The full variable domain, rest sourced from reference TRBV5-6 and TRBJ1-6, is DAGVTQSPTHLIKTRGQQVTLRCSPKSGHDTVSWYQQALGQGPQFIFQYYEEEERQRGNFPDRFSGHQFPNYSSELNVNALLLGDSALYLCASSPGLAPRSPLHFGNGTRLTVT.